Sequencing of this T cell receptor (beta chain) was carried out in a study of blood T cell repertoires in COVID-19. About the study: COVID-19 samples collected from the United States, Italy and Spain covered acute and convalescent phases. In each case, the material was cDNA or gDNA derived from T cells, B-cell-depleted T cells, or PBMCs.

Trimming pared 9 bases from V and 8 bases from J, leaving 19 bases between. The CDR3 consists of 14 residues. Germline V gene sequence: CDR1 LNHDA, CDR2 SQIVND (reference sequence). Original methodology: The assay estimated nucleated cells by amplifying reference gene primers. Sequencing was performed with immunoSEQ multiplex PCR; in TCRdb, only in-frame clones are kept and a portion is missing. V and J calls and clone size follow that table, whereas D and trimming were derived from the DNA. The sample lists about 39,000 clones; 90% to 95% were seen once. This TCR derives from a man between 45 and 60 years old with active COVID-19. The chain employs TRBV19 and TRBJ2-2; D might be TRBD2 (6 bases). The specimen sequenced was peripheral blood. The CDR3 region is CASASSGVAGELFF. CDR3 bases: TGTGCCAGCGCGTCTTCGGGGGTTGCAGGGGAGCTGTTTTTT.